The text below deals with one T cell receptor beta chain. This clonotype was detected many times. Its antigen is currently not known. No clone much larger than this one lies a single base away; base qualities are absent. This sample was taken from a study of T cell repertoires in cytomegalovirus infection (dated by TCRdb to between 2018 and 2020). General notes on the study: The HLA type of each donor mattered for the analysis, because public TCR beta signatures pointed to carriage of CMV infection along with the matching HLA type. The paper as a whole reports these results and caveats: The ex vivo response was dominated by HLA-C-restricted CMV-specific TCR beta clonotypes, which also provided the single most frequent clonotype in two of eight donors. In both this cohort and an independent cohort of under 450 donors, the cumulative frequency of public TCR beta family members distinguished carriers of CMV infection plus the relevant HLA type.

From a lookup of the germline V gene (reference sequence), CDR1 and CDR2 are MNHNY and SVGAGI. The CDR3 measures 14 amino acids from cysteine to phenylalanine. Of all the DNA, just the CDR3 is kept, 42 bases in frame from base 1. V lost 6 bases and J lost 2 bases; the stretch between them is 13 bases long. Instrument used: Illumina HiSeq 1500. The raw public reads went through TCRdb reprocessing: fastp at Q25, MiXCR clone calling, in-frame beta chains kept. Each entry merges the rows of one CDR3 protein and shows their most common DNA and genes. This sample comprises approximately 250,000 distinct CDR3 sequences, around 6.2% of them detected only once. The top ten hold about 6.5% of the sample.

The sequence is built from TRBV6-6 and TRBJ1-1; 5 matching bases give a weak D call of TRBD1. The sample comprised PBMCs. The receptor comes from a human donor in good health (CMV status not recorded). Some clones in this sample may be carry-over from other donors' samples. CDR3 protein: CASRLRDLNTEAFF. The DNA sequence reads TGTGCCAGCAGACTCCGGGACCTAAACACTGAAGCTTTCTTT.